This T cell receptor beta chain appears in the sequencing data of a study of control samples from healthy donors and cancer patients. The V end lost 4 bases, the J end lost 3 bases, and 10 bases lay between the germline ends. The CDR3 spans 13 residues. Germline V gene data show CDR1 as SGDLS and CDR2 as YYNGEE. TCRdb's copy holds only in-frame clones and misses some; the assay was immunoSEQ multiplex PCR. The sample carries some 250,000 clones, about four fifths recorded once. Input material: PBMCs. The gene calls are TRBV9 and TRBJ1-1; D might be TRBD1 (6 bases). The origin of this receptor is an older woman with lung cancer. The CDR3: CASSWGGYTEAFF. In DNA, the CDR3 is TGTGCCAGCAGCTGGGGGGGCTACACTGAAGCTTTCTTT.